This TCR beta chain was sequenced in a study of T cell responses to AZD1222 COVID-19 vaccine. The sample holds a few counts of this clone. The CDR3 length is 14 residues. V shed 0 bases and J 8 bases; nucleotides not matched to a gene: 3. Per germline, CDR1 SGHRS and CDR2 YFSETQ. The protocol was immunoSEQ multiplex PCR, while the TCRdb copy is restricted to in-frame clones and leaves out a portion. The table lists approximately 30,000 clones, around 78% of them singletons. This rearrangement joins TRBV5-1 to TRBJ1-4; TRBD1 matches at 8 bases. This material consisted of peripheral blood, taken on day 0 of AZD1222 vaccination. The sequence derives from an adult in good health. CDR3: CASSLEQGVEKLFF. The CDR3 DNA sequence: TGCGCCAGCAGCTTGGAACAGGGGGTCGAAAAACTGTTTTTT.